This is a list of T cell receptor beta chains from one sample in a study of blood T cell repertoires in COVID-19. Assay: immunoSEQ multiplex PCR; the TCRdb copy retains only in-frame clones and omits some. Here the sample spans roughly 120,000 clones, about nine tenths being singletons. The sequenced sample consisted of peripheral blood. Source of these receptors: a human donor in a cohort sampled during active COVID-19. Each CDR3 is given with its conserved first and last residue. D genes are given only for firm matches. Size is omitted from some rows. Given values are once, few, many or a class for expanded clones.

V,J,D,length,size,CDR3,DNA
TRBV12-3/TRBV12-4,TRBJ1-2,TRBD1,13,-,CASSLGQGAGYTF,TGTGCCAGCAGTTTAGGACAGGGCGCCGGCTACACCTTC
TRBV5-8,TRBJ1-5,-,12,-,CASSLDGQPQHF,TGTGCCAGCAGCTTGGACGGTCAGCCCCAGCATTTT
TRBV6-5,TRBJ1-6,-,15,-,CASTRDRPYNSPLHF,TGTGCCAGCACCCGAGACAGGCCCTATAATTCACCCCTCCACTTT
TRBV4-2,TRBJ2-3,TRBD2,15,-,CASSHGLAGIDTQYF,TGTGCCAGCAGCCACGGGCTAGCGGGGATAGATACGCAGTATTTT
TRBV14,TRBJ2-5,TRBD1,14,-,CASSPTGGWETQYF,TGTGCCAGCAGCCCGACAGGGGGCTGGGAGACCCAGTACTTC
TRBV5-4,TRBJ1-2,-,12,-,CASSHSELGSAF,TGTGCCAGCAGCCACTCGGAGTTAGGGAGCGCCTTC
TRBV18,TRBJ2-5,-,13,-,CASSQTGQETQYF,TGTGCCAGCTCACAGACAGGCCAAGAGACCCAGTACTTC
TRBV7-2,TRBJ2-7,TRBD2,13,-,CASSLASGRDKYF,TGTGCCAGCAGCTTAGCCAGCGGGAGGGATAAGTACTTC
TRBV6-5,TRBJ1-1,-,13,-,CASSYGGVSEAFF,TGTGCCAGCAGTTACGGGGGGGTCAGTGAAGCTTTCTTT
TRBV14,TRBJ2-1,TRBD1,17,-,CASSQELGQGAYNEQFF,TGTGCCAGCAGCCAAGAACTTGGACAGGGGGCCTACAATGAGCAGTTCTTC
TRBV7-9,TRBJ1-3,-,12,-,CASSFRGNTIYF,TGTGCCAGCAGCTTTAGAGGAAACACCATATATTTT
TRBV24-1,TRBJ1-6,-,16,-,CATSVLWHLPDSPLHF,TGTGCCACCAGTGTTCTTTGGCACCTTCCTGATTCACCCCTCCACTTT
TRBV7-3,TRBJ2-3,TRBD2,17,once,CASSLMASGGATDTQYF,TGTGCCAGCAGCTTAATGGCTAGCGGGGGGGCCACAGATACGCAGTATTTT
TRBV20-1,TRBJ2-7,-,11,-,CSARESGEQYF,TGCAGTGCTAGAGAATCGGGCGAGCAGTACTTC
TRBV18,TRBJ2-5,TRBD2,16,-,CASSPSRGGQGETQYF,TGTGCCAGCTCACCATCGCGGGGGGGCCAGGGTGAGACCCAGTACTTC
TRBV18,TRBJ2-7,-,15,once,CASSPTLAGPSEQYF,TGTGCCAGCTCACCAACCCTGGCAGGGCCGTCCGAGCAGTACTTC
TRBV24-1,TRBJ2-5,-,14,-,CATSESGIRETQYF,TGTGCCACCAGTGAATCAGGGATTCGAGAGACCCAGTACTTC
TRBV4-3,TRBJ2-3,TRBD1,15,once,CASSHRTGETDTQYF,TGCGCCAGCAGCCACCGGACAGGGGAAACAGATACGCAGTATTTT
TRBV5-4,TRBJ2-7,-,14,-,CASTWAGRFDEQYF,TGTGCCAGCACCTGGGCAGGGCGCTTCGACGAGCAGTACTTC
TRBV3-1/TRBV3-2,TRBJ2-3,-,12,-,CASSQDSDTQYF,TGTGCCAGCAGCCAAGACTCTGATACGCAGTATTTT
TRBV5-4,TRBJ1-4,-,16,-,CASSFAKITGKEKLFF,TGTGCCAGCAGCTTCGCAAAAATCACAGGGAAAGAAAAACTGTTTTTT
TRBV18,TRBJ2-7,-,18,-,CASSPPGVSRISSYEQYF,TGTGCCAGCTCACCACCCGGGGTCTCGAGAATTAGCTCCTACGAGCAGTACTTC
TRBV27,TRBJ1-2,-,14,-,CASSLLGQGIGYTF,TGTGCCAGCAGTTTACTCGGGCAGGGGATAGGCTACACCTTC
TRBV7-9,TRBJ2-3,TRBD2,18,-,CASSKRLAGGFYTDTQYF,TGTGCCAGCAGCAAAAGACTAGCGGGGGGCTTTTACACAGATACGCAGTATTTT
TRBV5-1,TRBJ1-1,-,14,-,CASSLTVTNTEAFF,TGCGCCAGCAGCTTGACAGTCACGAACACTGAAGCTTTCTTT
TRBV7-9,TRBJ2-7,TRBD1,14,-,CASSWTGATYEQYF,TGTGCCAGCAGCTGGACAGGGGCAACCTACGAGCAGTACTTC
TRBV11-3,TRBJ1-2,TRBD1,15,-,CASSVPGTETAGYTF,TGTGCCAGCAGCGTGCCCGGGACAGAGACCGCCGGCTACACCTTC
TRBV11-3,TRBJ1-1,-,15,-,CASSSQGGRLAEAFF,TGTGCCAGCAGCTCACAGGGAGGGCGGTTGGCTGAAGCTTTCTTT
TRBV4-2,TRBJ1-4,-,16,-,CASSQASAATNEKLFF,TGTGCCAGCAGCCAAGCTTCGGCGGCAACTAATGAAAAACTGTTTTTT
TRBV6-2/TRBV6-3,TRBJ2-1,TRBD2,18,-,CASSYMGTSGVLYNEQFF,TGTGCCAGCAGTTATATGGGGACTAGCGGCGTTCTATACAATGAGCAGTTCTTC
TRBV5-1,TRBJ1-2,TRBD1,16,-,CASSPGTGGGVDGYTF,TGCGCCAGCAGCCCCGGGACAGGGGGGGGCGTGGATGGCTACACCTTC
TRBV14,TRBJ1-2,-,14,-,CASSPLPGGRGYTF,TGTGCCAGCAGCCCACTACCCGGGGGTAGGGGATACACCTTC
TRBV27,TRBJ2-7,TRBD2,18,-,CASSLLPSGRARSYEQYF,TGTGCCAGCAGTTTATTGCCTAGCGGGAGGGCCCGCTCCTACGAGCAGTACTTC
TRBV10-3,TRBJ1-6,TRBD1,14,once,CAIRTDRGEGPLHF,TGTGCCATCAGAACAGACAGGGGTGAAGGACCCCTCCACTTT
TRBV20-1,TRBJ2-7,TRBD2,15,-,CSASGASGRNSEQYF,TGCAGTGCTAGTGGGGCTAGCGGACGAAACAGCGAGCAGTACTTC
TRBV5-1,TRBJ2-2,-,15,-,CASSLSIQNTGELFF,TGCGCCAGCAGCCTATCAATCCAGAACACCGGGGAGCTGTTTTTT
TRBV25-1,TRBJ1-2,-,14,-,CASSLGGTNYGYTF,TGTGCCAGCAGCTTGGGGGGGACTAACTATGGCTACACCTTC
TRBV4-1,TRBJ2-5,-,15,-,CASSQGLRTEETQYF,TGCGCCAGCAGCCAAGGGTTGCGGACTGAAGAGACCCAGTACTTC
TRBV15,TRBJ1-1,-,15,once,CATSRDPGGNTEAFF,TGTGCCACCAGCAGAGATCCGGGGGGGAACACTGAAGCTTTCTTT
TRBV27,TRBJ1-1,-,16,-,CASSSHSTGRGTEAFF,TGTGCCAGCAGTTCCCACAGCACAGGGAGAGGTACTGAAGCTTTCTTT
TRBV18,TRBJ1-5,TRBD1,14,-,CATSPGQLNQPQHF,TGTGCCACCTCCCCGGGACAGCTTAATCAGCCCCAGCATTTT
TRBV28,TRBJ1-2,TRBD1,11,-,CASGRGSGYTF,TGTGCCAGTGGCAGGGGGTCTGGCTACACCTTC
TRBV6-1,TRBJ1-1,-,14,-,CASSDHPGWTEAFF,TGTGCCAGCAGTGATCACCCAGGGTGGACTGAAGCTTTCTTT
TRBV7-9,TRBJ2-5,TRBD1,15,-,CASSRRQGLQETQYF,TGTGCCAGCAGCCGCCGACAGGGGTTACAAGAGACCCAGTACTTC
TRBV19,TRBJ2-1,TRBD2,14,-,CASSRLADINEQFF,TGTGCCAGTAGTAGGCTAGCGGACATCAATGAGCAGTTCTTC
TRBV12-3/TRBV12-4,TRBJ2-7,-,12,-,CASSLQGQGQYF,TGTGCCAGCAGTTTACAGGGTCAAGGGCAGTACTTC
TRBV18,TRBJ2-1,-,15,-,CASSPGSLGGDEQFF,TGTGCCAGCTCACCAGGCTCTTTGGGGGGTGACGAGCAGTTCTTC
TRBV6-5,TRBJ2-3,-,11,-,CASTRGDTQYF,TGTGCCAGCACTCGGGGAGATACGCAGTATTTT
TRBV7-2,TRBJ1-5,-,15,-,CASSLVSGLGQPQHF,TGTGCCAGCAGCTTAGTTTCGGGGTTGGGTCAGCCCCAGCATTTT
TRBV19,TRBJ1-1,-,15,-,CASSIDSGGNTEAFF,TGTGCCAGTAGTATTGATTCGGGTGGAAACACTGAAGCTTTCTTT
TRBV7-2,TRBJ1-1,TRBD1,14,-,CASRLGTGGTEAFF,TGTGCCAGCAGACTGGGGACAGGGGGTACTGAAGCTTTCTTT
TRBV15,TRBJ1-3,-,18,-,CATSRDAGRTHSGNTIYF,TGTGCCACCAGCAGAGATGCAGGGCGCACCCACTCTGGAAACACCATATATTTT
TRBV2,TRBJ1-5,-,14,-,CASSESRAFQPQHF,TGTGCCAGCAGTGAAAGCAGGGCGTTCCAGCCCCAGCATTTT
TRBV12-3/TRBV12-4,TRBJ2-7,-,12,-,CASSLRAGEQYF,TGTGCCAGCAGTTTGCGTGCCGGCGAGCAGTACTTC
TRBV9,TRBJ2-1,-,15,-,CASSVTGDSYNEQFF,TGTGCCAGCAGCGTGACAGGAGACTCCTACAATGAGCAGTTCTTC
TRBV11-3,TRBJ2-3,-,15,-,CASSLDGGDTDTQYF,TGTGCCAGCAGCTTAGATGGAGGCGACACAGATACGCAGTATTTT
TRBV9,TRBJ2-7,TRBD1,14,-,CASSSRDSSYEQYF,TGTGCCAGCAGCTCCCGGGACAGTTCCTACGAGCAGTACTTC
TRBV5-6,TRBJ1-2,TRBD1,15,-,CASSWGTGGVGGYTF,TGTGCCAGCAGCTGGGGGACAGGGGGCGTTGGTGGCTACACCTTC
TRBV7-9,TRBJ2-5,-,14,once,CASSPSPGVETQYF,TGTGCCAGCAGCCCTTCCCCCGGGGTCGAGACCCAGTACTTC